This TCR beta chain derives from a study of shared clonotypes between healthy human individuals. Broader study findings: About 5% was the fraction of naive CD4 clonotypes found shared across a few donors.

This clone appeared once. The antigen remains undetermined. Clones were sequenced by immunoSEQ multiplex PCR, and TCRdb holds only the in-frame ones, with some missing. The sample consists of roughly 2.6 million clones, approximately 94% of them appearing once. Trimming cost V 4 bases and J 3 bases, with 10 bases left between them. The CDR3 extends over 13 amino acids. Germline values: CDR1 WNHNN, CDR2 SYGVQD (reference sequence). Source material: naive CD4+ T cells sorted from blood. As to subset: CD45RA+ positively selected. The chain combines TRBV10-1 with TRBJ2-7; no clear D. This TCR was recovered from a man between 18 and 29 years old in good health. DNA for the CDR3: TGCGCCAGCAGTGGTACCGTAATCTACGAGCAGTACTTC. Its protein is CASSGTVIYEQYF.